The present TCR beta chain was sequenced within a study of human T cells and chemical hapten exposure. Overall study findings and caveats: Unchanged with DPC sensitization were TCRs above 1 in 1000 frequency.

Documented time point: patch test 3, about 24 weeks after DPC sensitization. Treatment in this sample: therapeutic diphenylcyclopropenone sensitization with weekly scalp DPC. One entry per CDR3 protein, called by TCRdb with MiXCR from the RACE reads. The sample shows over 150,000 distinct CDR3 sequences, 28% of them seen only once. The germline V gene encodes CDR1 SGHTA and CDR2 FQGNSA. Trimming pared 4 bases from V and 4 bases from J, leaving 10 bases between. The CDR3 runs to 13 residues. Note on this clonotype: The antigen is undetermined.

Sample: whole blood, taken in connection with sensitization to the hapten diphenylcyclopropenone (DPC). V is TRBV7-2 and J is TRBJ1-1; D is ambiguous. This receptor was taken from a young woman with alopecia areata. Some clones in this sample may be carry-over from other donors' samples. The CDR3 nucleotides are TGTGCCAGCAGCTCGAGTACAGTCACTGAAGCTTTCTTT. Protein sequence: CASSSSTVTEAFF.